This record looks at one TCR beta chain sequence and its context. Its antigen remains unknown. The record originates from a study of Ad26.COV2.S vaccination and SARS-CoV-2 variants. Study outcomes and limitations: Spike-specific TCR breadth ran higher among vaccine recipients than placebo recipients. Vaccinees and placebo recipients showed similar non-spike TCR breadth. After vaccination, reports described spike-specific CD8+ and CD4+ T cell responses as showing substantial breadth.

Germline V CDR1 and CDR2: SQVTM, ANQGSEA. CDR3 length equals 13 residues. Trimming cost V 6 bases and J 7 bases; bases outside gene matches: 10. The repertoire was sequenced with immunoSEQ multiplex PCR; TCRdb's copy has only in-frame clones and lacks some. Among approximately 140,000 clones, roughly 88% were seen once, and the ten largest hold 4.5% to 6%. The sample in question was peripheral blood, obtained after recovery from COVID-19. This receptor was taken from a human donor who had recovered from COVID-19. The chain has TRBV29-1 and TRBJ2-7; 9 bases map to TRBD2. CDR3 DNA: TGCAGCGTCACCCTCGCGGGGGGGAGAGAGCAGTACTTC. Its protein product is CSVTLAGGREQYF.